Listed below are T cell receptor beta chains from one sample, sequenced in a study of tumor-infiltrating lymphocytes in primary liver carcinoma. A single record per CDR3 protein comes from TCRdb applying MiXCR to the multiplex PCR reads. This table holds 180,000 or so distinct CDR3 sequences, about 60% found once. Sequencing input: peripheral blood. These receptors came from a middle-aged man with primary liver carcinoma and hepatitis B virus infection. Each CDR3 is given with its conserved first and last residue. Fields, in order: V gene, CDR3 length, clone size, J gene, D gene, CDR3 DNA, CDR3 protein. The D gene is left open where the match is weak. For some rows the clone size is stated as once, few or many, or as a class when expanded; others skip it.

TRBV11-2,16,many,TRBJ2-5,TRBD2,TGTGCCAGCAGGACCATACTAGCGACCGTCCAAGAGACCCAGTACTTC,CASRTILATVQETQYF
TRBV11-2,14,-,TRBJ1-1,-,TGTACCAGCAGCTTAGGACAAGGTAACACTGAAGCTTTCTTT,CTSSLGQGNTEAFF
TRBV6-5,18,once,TRBJ2-1,TRBD2,TGTGCCAGCAGTTACTCGAGAGCGGGAGGGCCGTCCTACAATGAGCAGTTCTTC,CASSYSRAGGPSYNEQFF
TRBV12-3/TRBV12-4,13,-,TRBJ2-5,-,TGTGCCAGCCGACGCCCGGGGGCGGAGACCCAGTACTTC,CASRRPGAETQYF
TRBV10-3,14,-,TRBJ2-1,-,TGTGCCATCAGTGAGCCTCAGACCCCCAATGAGCAGTTCTTC,CAISEPQTPNEQFF
TRBV6-1,16,-,TRBJ2-2,-,TGTGCCAGAAGTGAAGAACCAGGGTATGACACCGGGGAGCTGTTTTTT,CARSEEPGYDTGELFF
TRBV6-2/TRBV6-3,14,few,TRBJ1-1,-,TGTGCCAGCAGTCGCGAGTTAGGGAACACTGAAGCTTTCTTT,CASSRELGNTEAFF
TRBV14,12,many,TRBJ2-3,-,TGTGCCAGCAGCCAAGTGGGAGATACGCAGTATTTT,CASSQVGDTQYF
TRBV12-3/TRBV12-4,13,-,TRBJ1-2,-,TGTGCCAGCAGTTTGAAGGGGGTCTATGGCTACACCTTC,CASSLKGVYGYTF
TRBV11-3,14,-,TRBJ2-3,-,TGTGCCAGCTCGCTAGCGAGGAGCACAGATACGCAGTATTTT,CASSLARSTDTQYF
TRBV11-2,18,-,TRBJ2-7,TRBD2,TGTGCCAGCAGCCACGGGACTAGCGGGAGATCGGTGGTCTACGAGCAGTACTTC,CASSHGTSGRSVVYEQYF
TRBV4-2,15,-,TRBJ2-3,TRBD2,TGTGCCGGCAGCCTCGGGACTAGCGGCACAGATACGCAGTATTTT,CAGSLGTSGTDTQYF
TRBV11-2,17,-,TRBJ2-7,-,TGTGCCAGCAGCTCGAGGAGGGGGCGGTGGAGGTCGTACGAGCAGTACTTC,CASSSRRGRWRSYEQYF
TRBV18,15,-,TRBJ2-7,-,TGTGCCAGCTCACCCCCGGGACAAGGTACCTACGAGCAGTACTTC,CASSPPGQGTYEQYF
TRBV28,11,few,TRBJ1-1,-,TGTGCCAGCAGTTTGTCAACTGAAGCTTTCTTT,CASSLSTEAFF
TRBV29-1,15,-,TRBJ2-7,-,TGCAGCGTTGACCTAAAGGGCGGAAGCTCCTACGAGCAGTACTTC,CSVDLKGGSSYEQYF
TRBV10-3,17,-,TRBJ2-3,TRBD2,TGTGCCATCAGTAGCGGACTAGCGGGAGGGCCCGTAGATACGCAGTATTTT,CAISSGLAGGPVDTQYF
TRBV11-2,12,many,TRBJ2-2,-,TGTGCCAGCAGCCCTCACCTCGGGGAGCTGTTTTTT,CASSPHLGELFF
TRBV11-2,14,-,TRBJ1-1,-,TGTGCCAGTAGGTCCCAAGGGCCCGGAGGGGAAGCTCTCTTT,CASRSQGPGGEALF
TRBV12-3/TRBV12-4,15,-,TRBJ1-4,-,TGTGCCAGTAGTTTAAGGGGACCGAAAGTAGAAAAACTGTTTTTT,CASSLRGPKVEKLFF
TRBV11-3,14,many,TRBJ2-1,-,TGTGCCAGCAGCTTAGGGCGGGGTTACAATGAGCAGTTCTTC,CASSLGRGYNEQFF
TRBV30,12,-,TRBJ2-7,-,TGCGCCTGCGGCGCAGGTCCCTACGAGCAGTACTTC,CACGAGPYEQYF
TRBV4-2,15,-,TRBJ2-2,-,TGTGCCAGCAGCCAAGAGGACAGACAGACCGGGGAGCTGTTTTTT,CASSQEDRQTGELFF
TRBV6-5,14,many,TRBJ2-1,-,TGTGCCAGCAGTTACGGGTCGGGCGGCAATGAGCAGTTCTTC,CASSYGSGGNEQFF
TRBV6-2/TRBV6-3,13,-,TRBJ2-1,TRBD1,TGTGCCAGCAGTACAGGGGGCTACAATGAGAAGTTCTTC,CASSTGGYNEKFF
TRBV29-1,13,few,TRBJ2-1,-,TGCAGCGTTGAAAGGGTATTCGGGAATGAGCAGTTCTTC,CSVERVFGNEQFF
TRBV4-1,15,-,TRBJ2-4,-,TGCGCCAGCAGCCCGGAGCCGAGGACCAAAAACATTCAGTACTTC,CASSPEPRTKNIQYF
TRBV11-2,17,-,TRBJ2-3,TRBD2,TGTGCCAGCAGCCTAGAGAGCGGGAGGGGCCGTCAAGTTACGCAGTATTTT,CASSLESGRGRQVTQYF
TRBV6-5,14,few,TRBJ1-2,-,TGTGCCAGCAGTAGTCAACGGCCTGTGGGTGGCTACACCTTC,CASSSQRPVGGYTF
TRBV29-1,11,-,TRBJ2-7,-,TGCAGCGCCAAGGACCCAGGCGAGCAGTACTTC,CSAKDPGEQYF
TRBV11-1,13,many,TRBJ1-1,-,TGTGCCAGCAGCCTCAGGGAGAACACTGAAGCTTTCTTT,CASSLRENTEAFF
TRBV30,14,-,TRBJ2-1,TRBD2,TGTGCCTGGAAGGTAGCGGGAGTCTACAATGAGCAGTTCTTC,CAWKVAGVYNEQFF
TRBV6-5,15,-,TRBJ2-4,-,TGTGCCAGCAGTTACTCAGTGCTAGCCAAAAACATTCAGTACTTC,CASSYSVLAKNIQYF
TRBV11-2,14,many,TRBJ2-7,-,TGTGCCAGCAGCAACCCCTCCCGCAGGGGCGAGCAGTACTTC,CASSNPSRRGEQYF
TRBV5-4,14,-,TRBJ2-5,TRBD1,TGTGCCAGCAGCTCCCGGGACAGGGGAGAGACCCAGTACTTC,CASSSRDRGETQYF
TRBV6-5,18,few,TRBJ2-3,-,TGTGCCAGCAGTTACTTAGCCGGGGCAGCGGGCGGCACAGATACGCAGTATTTT,CASSYLAGAAGGTDTQYF
TRBV7-9,14,-,TRBJ2-7,TRBD1,TGTGCCAGCAGTTCGGACAGGCGTACCTACGAGCAGTACTTC,CASSSDRRTYEQYF
TRBV20-1,15,-,TRBJ2-3,-,TGCAGTGCCCCACGCGAAGCTCACCTGGGGGATACGCAGTATTTT,CSAPREAHLGDTQYF
TRBV11-2,14,once,TRBJ2-2,TRBD1,TGTGCCAGCTTGGGGCAGGGGGATACCGGGGAGCTGTTTTTT,CASLGQGDTGELFF
TRBV6-5,13,-,TRBJ2-7,TRBD1,TGTGCCAGCAGCTCCCGGACAGGGGCCCACCTGTACTTC,CASSSRTGAHLYF
TRBV6-6,14,few,TRBJ2-3,-,TGTGCCAGCAGTTTACCAGAATCACCCGATACGCAGTATTTT,CASSLPESPDTQYF
TRBV6-5,16,-,TRBJ1-3,-,TGTGCCAGCAGTCCCGGACATTACTCTGTCGGAAACACCGTATATTTT,CASSPGHYSVGNTVYF
TRBV12-3/TRBV12-4,11,few,TRBJ2-3,-,TGTGCCAGTAGGTTGGCAGATACGCAGTATTTT,CASRLADTQYF
TRBV10-3,16,once,TRBJ1-1,-,TGTGCCATCGGTGAGTCGCGGGCGATGATGAACACTGAAGCTTTCTTT,CAIGESRAMMNTEAFF
TRBV6-5,14,-,TRBJ2-2,-,TGTGCCAGCAGAAAAGGACTGTCGGGGGGGGAGCTGTTTTTT,CASRKGLSGGELFF
TRBV12-3/TRBV12-4,18,once,TRBJ2-2,-,TGTGCCAGCAGCGTTGACCTGGGAAGGGTTGAGAACACCGGGGAGCTGTTTTTT,CASSVDLGRVENTGELFF
TRBV6-4,13,-,TRBJ1-3,-,TGTGCCAGCAGTCCCGGGCCTGGAAACACCATATATTTT,CASSPGPGNTIYF
TRBV20-1,13,-,TRBJ2-7,-,TGCAGTGCCCGGACAATCAGGGCCTACGAGCAGTACTTC,CSARTIRAYEQYF
TRBV12-3/TRBV12-4,14,-,TRBJ1-3,-,TGTGCCAGTTTGGACACTTCCTCTGGAAAGACCATATATTTT,CASLDTSSGKTIYF
TRBV5-1,13,once,TRBJ2-3,TRBD2,TGCGCCAGCAGCTACCGGGAGGCAGATACGCAGTATTTT,CASSYREADTQYF
TRBV28,11,-,TRBJ2-2,-,TGTGCCTGCAAGGGTGGCGGGGAGCTGTTTTTT,CACKGGGELFF
TRBV14,13,-,TRBJ2-5,-,TGTGCCAGCAGTTCCGGGTCCCGGGGGACCCAGTACTTC,CASSSGSRGTQYF